This T cell receptor beta chain came from a study of CD8+CD57+ T cells in acquired aplastic anemia. Study context: Yields of DNA that came from sorted CD4+ and CD8+ cells averaged around 3 ug.

Profiles of TCR beta VDJ and CDR3 were generated from a genomic DNA template. TCRdb re-called the reads with MiXCR, one entry per CDR3 protein. The sample records 150,000 to 180,000 distinct CDR3 sequences, roughly 49% being singletons. The CDR3 extends over 15 amino acids. V gave up 3 bases and J gave up 6 bases; unmatched junction bases: 8. From germline, CDR1 is DFQATT and CDR2 SNEGSKA (reference sequence). All patients picked for sequencing had shown, by flow cytometry, an expansion of CD8+CD57+ cells. The TCR originated in a human donor with aplastic anemia. The sequenced material came from sorted CD4+, CD8+, or CD8+CD57+ T cells (not recorded which) from PBMCs. This rearrangement joins TRBV20-1 to TRBJ2-1, with 10 positions matching TRBD1. The CDR3 region is CSASEPGQGINEQFF. The CDR3 DNA is TGCAGTGCTAGCGAGCCGGGACAGGGGATCAATGAGCAGTTCTTC.